This T cell receptor beta chain was recorded in a study of shared clonotypes between healthy human individuals. Study in general: For every donor, three CD4 naive, three CD4 memory, two CD8 naive and one CD8 memory plates were used.

As concerns this clone: Its antigen remains unidentified.

Whole-study findings and limits: The sole specimen, blood, was sampled, and tissue repertoires likely differ. It was the non-shared clonotypes that had lower generation probabilities than clonotypes shared by all four donors.

Losses at the gene ends were 2 bases for V and 5 bases for J; bases not matched to a gene: 11. Looked up from germline, CDR1 is SGHVS and CDR2 is FNYEAQ. There are 17 residues in the CDR3. TCRdb keeps only in-frame clones here, not all; method: immunoSEQ multiplex PCR. This sample yields fewer than 2.5 million clones, of which approximately 93% are seen a single time; approximately 0.36% belongs to the top ten. V usage is TRBV7-6 and J usage is TRBJ2-2, with 7 bases that match TRBD2. Sequencing was done on a sample of naive CD4+ T cells from PBMCs. The sample's subset: CD45RA+ positively selected. The receptor's source is a man between 18 and 35 years old in good health. Some clones in this sample may be carry-over from other donors' samples. This CDR3 reads CASSLPVGGRSTGELFF. CDR3 DNA sequence: TGTGCCAGCAGCTTACCCGTCGGCGGGAGATCGACCGGGGAGCTGTTTTTT.